This T cell receptor (beta chain) was sequenced during a study of T cells expressing NK-cell markers. CDR1 and CDR2 (germline): LGHNA, YSLEER. The CDR3 runs 17 residues. TCRdb reprocessed the 5' RACE reads, with one entry per CDR3 protein and no DNA. Its clone listing holds some 300,000 distinct CDR3 sequences. The chain combines TRBV4-3 with TRBJ2-5; TCRdb's D call, TRBD1, is unchecked because there is no DNA. This receptor was obtained from a man between 18 and 29 years old in good health. Sequenced material: blood T cells: a sorted CD56 or NKG2C T cell subset, CD4+ or CD8+ T cells, or bulk PBMC T cells (not recorded which). The CDR3 reads CASSQSSFPAGGETQYF.